Each of the 17 T cell receptor beta chains below was sequenced from the same sample in a study of blood T cell repertoires in COVID-19. Measured with immunoSEQ multiplex PCR; TCRdb has only the in-frame clones, and not every one. The profile shows 50,000 to 60,000 clones, nearly 90% of them singletons. The sequencing input was peripheral blood. The receptors were gathered from an older man with active or convalescent COVID-19.

V and J are TRBV19 and TRBJ2-7, with 12 nucleotides matching TRBD1. The junction had 4 bases not matched to a gene; V was cut back by 7 bases and J by 3 bases. Germline V lookup: CDR1 LNHDA, CDR2 SQIVND (reference sequence). The CDR3 length is 14 residues. The CDR3 reads CASKGTGGHYEQYF. The DNA for the CDR3 is TGTGCCAGTAAAGGGACAGGGGGCCACTACGAGCAGTACTTC.

V is TRBV28 and J is TRBJ1-5, with a possible D match to TRBD1 (5 bases). The germline V and J ends were trimmed by 7 bases and 7 bases, with 17 bases remaining between them. The CDR3 is made up of 14 amino acids. Germline V gene sequence: CDR1 MDHEN, CDR2 SYDVKM. The CDR3 loop reads CASTMAGEVQPQHF. The DNA for the CDR3 is TGTGCCAGCACCATGGCGGGGGAAGTCCAGCCCCAGCATTTT.

V gene TRBV15 combines with J gene TRBJ2-7, with 10 bases identical to TRBD1. Germline CDR1 LNHNV, CDR2 YYDKDF (reference sequence). The CDR3 has 16 residues. With V trimmed by 3 bases and J by 2 bases, 7 bases remained unmatched. The CDR3 here is CATSRGTGEGTYEQYF. The CDR3 bases are TGTGCCACCAGCAGGGGGACAGGGGAGGGGACCTACGAGCAGTACTTC.

The V and J genes are TRBV19 and TRBJ1-5; weak D call: TRBD1 (5 bases). The CDR3 runs 15 residues. CDR1 is LNHDA and CDR2 is SQIVND in the germline V gene (reference sequence). V was shortened by 5 bases and J by 0 bases, with 11 bases between the two germline ends. The CDR3 sequence: CASSPQAYSNQPQHF. CDR3 coding DNA: TGTGCCAGTAGTCCACAGGCGTATAGCAATCAGCCCCAGCATTTT.

This chain joins TRBV5-1 and TRBJ1-3; possibly TRBD1 for D (5 bases). V lost 5 bases and J 0 bases, leaving 12 bases between the germline ends. Germline V gene sequence: CDR1 SGHRS, CDR2 YFSETQ. This CDR3 has 15 amino acids. The CDR3 spells CASSWWGDSGNTIYF. CDR3 sequence (DNA): TGCGCCAGCAGTTGGTGGGGGGACTCTGGAAACACCATATATTTT.

The genes are TRBV7-2 and TRBJ1-3; 7 bases agree with TRBD1. This CDR3 region has 13 residues. In germline, CDR1 is SGHTA, CDR2 FQGNSA. V dropped 5 bases and J dropped 4; count of bases not matched to a gene: 2. The CDR3 protein is CASSPGQGNTIYF. DNA for the CDR3: TGTGCCAGCAGCCCGGGACAGGGAAACACCATATATTTT.

This clone was seen only once. The CDR3 DNA follows: TGTGCCAGCAGAAAAGGACAGGGGTTCACAGATACGCAGTATTTT. As protein: CASRKGQGFTDTQYF. V and J are TRBV28 and TRBJ2-3, with 9 bases aligning to TRBD1. The CDR3 runs 15 residues. The V gene's germline CDR1 is MDHEN and CDR2 SYDVKM. V lost 6 bases and J lost 2; bases outside the gene matches: 6.

The sample holds one count of this clone. This rearrangement joins TRBV19 to TRBJ1-6; TRBD1 is a possible D gene (6 bases). The CDR3 sequence is 14 residues long. Trimming took 7 bases from V and 10 from J, leaving 17 bases between them. Germline V gene data show CDR1 as LNHDA and CDR2 as SQIVND (reference sequence). The CDR3: CASTSRGSSSPLHF. The CDR3 region has the DNA TGTGCCAGTACCTCCAGGGGTTCGAGCTCACCCCTCCACTTT.

The V call is TRBV6-5, the J call TRBJ1-1, with a tentative D call TRBD1 (6 bases). Germline-derived CDR1 and CDR2 are MNHEY and SVGAGI. V was shortened by 5 bases and J by 8 bases, with 9 bases between the two germline ends. This CDR3 has 11 amino acids. CDR3 sequence: CASSTQGEAFF. In DNA form, the CDR3 reads TGTGCCAGCAGTACACAGGGAGAAGCTTTCTTT.

The V call is TRBV5-5, the J call TRBJ2-3; 8 bases line up with TRBD1. The germline V gene encodes CDR1 SGHKS and CDR2 YYEKEE (reference sequence). V shed 4 bases and J 0 bases; nucleotides not matched to a gene: 7. The CDR3 extends over 16 amino acids. The CDR3 DNA reads as TGTGCCAGCAGCCGAGGACAGGGAACTAGCACAGATACGCAGTATTTT. This codes for CASSRGQGTSTDTQYF.

V usage is TRBV15 and J usage is TRBJ2-5; maybe TRBD1 (5 bases). The germline V and J ends were trimmed by 0 bases and 3 bases, with 11 bases remaining between them. Germline V gene data show CDR1 as LNHNV and CDR2 as YYDKDF (reference sequence). The CDR3 is made up of 15 amino acids. CDR3 sequence reads: CATSRDPGSEETQYF. CDR3 in DNA: TGTGCCACCAGCAGAGATCCAGGGTCGGAAGAGACCCAGTACTTC.

The V call is TRBV21-1, the J call TRBJ2-7; the table's D call, TRBD2, has no DNA check behind it. TRBV21-1 is given as a pseudogene. CDR3 length: 13 amino acids. This CDR3 is CAPAGGSFYEQYF. CDR3 coding DNA: TGTGCCCCAGCGGGGGGATCCTTCTACGAGCAGTACTTC.

The chain combines TRBV4-3 with TRBJ2-7, with 7 bases identical to TRBD1. The V gene's germline CDR1 is LGHNA and CDR2 YSLEER. There are 15 residues in the CDR3. The ends lost 0 bases at V and 3 bases at J; junction bases unmatched: 5. The CDR3 DNA sequence: TGCGCCAGCAGCCAAGAGACAGGGCCCTACTACGAGCAGTACTTC. Translated: CASSQETGPYYEQYF.

This rearrangement joins TRBV28 to TRBJ2-7; the D is unclear. The germline CDR1 and CDR2 sequences are MDHEN and SYDVKM. Trimming left V 6 bases short and J 7 bases short, with 10 bases between. This CDR3 has 11 amino acids. As DNA, the CDR3 is TGTGCCAGCAGCCCCCGTTTTGAGCAGTACTTC. This gives the protein CASSPRFEQYF.

The rearrangement uses TRBV10-3 and TRBJ1-1; TRBD1 matches 8 bases. This CDR3 has 13 amino acids. Per germline, CDR1 ENHRY and CDR2 SYGVKD. J gave up 1 base and V 6 bases, and 1 base lay outside the gene matches. DNA for the CDR3: TGTGCCATCAGGGGGACAGGGAACACTGAAGCTTTCTTT. Its protein product is CAIRGTGNTEAFF.

DNA of the CDR3: TGTGCCAGTATGGGGAGACACCCGGGACAGATAGATCAGCCCCAGCATTTT. Its protein is CASMGRHPGQIDQPQHF. The J gene is TRBJ1-5, the V gene TRBV19; TRBD1 matches at 7 bases. Germline trimming cut 7 bases from V and 5 bases from J; bases unmatched to any gene: 17. The CDR3 covers 17 residues. CDR1 is LNHDA and CDR2 is SQIVND in the germline V gene (reference sequence).

The chain uses TRBV5-4 and TRBJ2-1, with D perhaps TRBD2 (6 bases). The V end was cut by 0 bases, the J end by 2 bases, with 12 bases between. This CDR3 is 16 amino acids long. Germline V gene sequence: CDR1 SGHNT, CDR2 YYREEE (reference sequence). DNA of the CDR3: TGTGCCAGCAGCTTGGCCCTTAGCGGACCCTACAATGAGCAGTTCTTC. Its translation is CASSLALSGPYNEQFF.